This passage covers 18 T cell receptor beta chains from one sample sequenced in a study of human T cells and chemical hapten exposure. One entry per CDR3 protein, called by TCRdb with MiXCR from the RACE reads. The data hold 150,000 to 200,000 distinct CDR3 sequences, with 28% observed a single time. The time point is: patch test 3, about 24 weeks after DPC sensitization. Treatment of the sample: therapeutic diphenylcyclopropenone sensitization with weekly scalp DPC. The source material was whole blood, sampled in connection with sensitization to the hapten diphenylcyclopropenone (DPC). These receptors were collected from a woman aged 18-35 years with alopecia areata. Some clones in this sample may be carry-over from other donors' samples.

CDR3 residues: CSVEGSSYNEQFF. The CDR3 coding sequence is TGCAGCGTTGAGGGATCCTCCTACAATGAGCAGTTCTTC. This chain links TRBV29-1 with TRBJ2-1; D is undetermined. Germline-derived CDR1 and CDR2 are SQVTM and ANQGSEA. The CDR3 runs 13 residues. V dropped 3 bases and J dropped 0 bases, with 6 bases sitting between them.

The chain combines TRBV6-2 or TRBV6-3 with TRBJ2-7; TRBD2 agrees at 8 bases. V lost 5 bases to trimming and J lost 10 bases; unmatched junction nucleotides: 4. CDR3 length: 11 amino acids. Germline V CDR1 and CDR2: MNHEY, SVGEGT. CDR3 DNA: TGTGCCAGCAGTGAACGGGGGGGACAGTACTTC. The encoded protein is CASSERGGQYF.

This clonotype was seen only a few times. The V call is TRBV24-1, the J call TRBJ2-3; D is unclear. V was trimmed by 4 bases and J by 2 bases, leaving 6 bases between them. The CDR3 is made up of 13 amino acids. The germline V gene has CDR1 KGHDR and CDR2 SFDVKD. The CDR3 protein is CATSETITDTQYF. CDR3 coding DNA: TGTGCCACCAGTGAAACTATCACAGATACGCAGTATTTT.

The chain joins TRBV6-2 or TRBV6-3 to TRBJ1-5; D is perhaps TRBD1 (6 bases). V lost 4 bases and J 0 bases, leaving 22 bases between the germline ends. The CDR3 length is 19 residues. Germline assignment: CDR1 MNHEY and CDR2 SVGEGT. The CDR3 region is CASSSNRQGFFYSNQPQHF. CDR3 in DNA: TGTGCCAGCAGTTCTAACCGGCAGGGGTTCTTTTATAGCAATCAGCCCCAGCATTTT.

This chain connects TRBV10-3 to TRBJ2-1, with TRBD2 matching 10 bases. CDR1 and CDR2 from the germline V gene are ENHRY and SYGVKD. V lost 2 bases, J lost 2 bases, and 6 bases stayed unmatched. The CDR3 is 17 residues long. The CDR3 bases are TGTGCCATCAGTGAGGTTCTGCTAGCGGGAGCCTACAATGAGCAGTTCTTC. Translation gives CAISEVLLAGAYNEQFF.

CDR3 sequence (DNA): TGCAGCGTCCGCCCCGGGGATGAAAAACTGTTTTTT. Translated, it gives CSVRPGDEKLFF. This sequence joins TRBV29-1 and TRBJ1-4; no reliable D call. The V end was cut by 6 bases, the J end by 6 bases, with 11 bases between. This CDR3 region has 12 residues. The germline V gene encodes CDR1 SQVTM and CDR2 ANQGSEA. Variable domain in full (rest from reference TRBV29-1 and TRBJ1-4): SAVISQKPSRDICQRGTSLTIQCQVDSQVTMMFWYRQQPGQSLTLIATANQGSEATYESGFVIDKFPISRPNLTFSTLTVSNMSPEDSSIYLCSVRPGDEKLFFGSGTQLSVL.

This clonotype was detected only a few times. The V call is TRBV4-3, the J call TRBJ1-5; D is possibly TRBD1 (5 bases). CDR1 and CDR2 from the germline V gene are LGHNA and YSLEER. This CDR3 comprises 14 residues. The ends were cut back, 3 bases at V and 6 bases at J, with 12 bases in the middle. The CDR3 reads CASSQTQGPQPQHF. The CDR3 nucleotides read TGCGCCAGCAGCCAGACCCAGGGACCTCAGCCCCAGCATTTT.

Only a few counts were recorded for this clonotype. The CDR3 DNA follows: TGTGCCAGCAGCGCTCCAGATGGGGCCTCCGCTAGAGAGCAGTACTTC. This gives the protein CASSAPDGASAREQYF. The J gene is TRBJ2-7, the V gene TRBV4-2; D is possibly TRBD1 (5 bases). Per the germline V gene, CDR1 is LGHNA and CDR2 is YNFKEQ. The V gene lost 5 bases and the J gene lost 7 bases, with 24 bases spanning the gap. This CDR3 has 16 residues.

The chain has TRBV18 and TRBJ2-7, with D tentatively TRBD2 (6 bases). This CDR3 has 14 residues. Trimming took 4 bases from V and 1 from J, leaving 11 bases between them. Germline CDR1 KGHSH, CDR2 LQKENI. CDR3 DNA sequence: TGTGCCAGCTCACGCGGGGTCCCTTCCTACGAGCAGTACTTC. It yields the protein CASSRGVPSYEQYF.

This clonotype has a handful of counts. The chain uses TRBV2 and TRBJ2-1; 8 bases map to TRBD2. This CDR3 comprises 16 residues. Trimming cost V 3 bases and J 7 bases; bases outside gene matches: 11. Germline CDR1 SNHLY, CDR2 FYNNEI. The CDR3 here is CASSERAGARLNEQFF. CDR3 nucleotides: TGTGCCAGCAGTGAGCGAGCGGGGGCCAGACTTAATGAGCAGTTCTTC.

The V and J genes are TRBV20-1 and TRBJ1-1; 7 positions match TRBD1. In germline, CDR1 is DFQATT, CDR2 SNEGSKA (reference sequence). This CDR3 has 14 residues. J gave up 5 bases and V 4 bases, and 10 bases lay outside the gene matches. Written as DNA, the CDR3 is TGCAGTGCTACCCGGCAGGGGGGATGGACTGAAGCTTTCTTT. Its translation: CSATRQGGWTEAFF.

The chain combines TRBV19 with TRBJ2-2; weak D call: TRBD2 (6 bases). V gave up 6 bases and J gave up 3 bases, with 26 bases separating them. The germline CDR1 and CDR2 sequences are LNHDA and SQIVND (reference sequence). This CDR3 contains 19 residues. The CDR3 reads CASREPGLLGNRDTGELFF. CDR3 nucleotides: TGTGCCAGTAGAGAACCGGGACTCTTGGGGAATCGAGACACCGGGGAGCTGTTTTTT.

The genes are TRBV5-1 and TRBJ1-5; D remains unclear. Deletions cut 0 bases from V and 4 bases from J, with 5 bases between. Germline-derived CDR1 and CDR2 are SGHRS and YFSETQ. This CDR3 is 13 amino acids long. DNA of the CDR3: TGCGCCAGCAGCTTGGATGCAAATCAGCCCCAGCATTTT. It codes for CASSLDANQPQHF.

The chain recombines TRBV19 with TRBJ2-3; weak D call: TRBD1 (5 bases). The V end was cut by 6 bases, the J end by 7 bases, with 11 bases between. Germline V gives CDR1 LNHDA, CDR2 SQIVND (reference sequence). The CDR3 loop spans 12 amino acids. This CDR3 is CASSPRGHTQYF. The DNA of the CDR3 is TGTGCCAGTAGCCCTAGGGGCCATACGCAGTATTTT.

This clonotype was detected only a few times. This chain uses TRBV5-6 with TRBJ2-4, with D perhaps given as TRBD1 or TRBD2 (5 bases each). The CDR3 extends over 17 amino acids. Germline values: CDR1 SGHDT, CDR2 YYEEEE. V was shortened by 4 bases and J by 0 bases, with 17 bases between the two germline ends. The CDR3 region has the DNA TGTGCCAGCAGCCTTATGCAGGGAGCCCTAGCCAAAAACATTCAGTACTTC. It translates to CASSLMQGALAKNIQYF.

The chain joins TRBV19 to TRBJ2-6; possibly TRBD1 for D (6 bases). Germline V gives CDR1 LNHDA, CDR2 SQIVND (reference sequence). The CDR3 contains 15 residues. The V and J ends lost 7 bases and 2 bases respectively, with 12 bases between them. As DNA, the CDR3 is TGTGCCAGTATCTCCAGGGGACCTGGGGCCAACGTCCTGACTTTC. Translated, it gives CASISRGPGANVLTF.

This clonotype turned up a few times. This chain connects TRBV6-4 to TRBJ2-3, with 13 bases fitting TRBD2. The CDR3 covers 15 residues. The V gene's germline CDR1 is MRHNA and CDR2 SNTAGT. After removal of 6 bases from V and 4 bases from J, the junction contained 4 bases not matched to a gene. The CDR3: CASSQLAGGPDTQYF. For the CDR3, the DNA is TGTGCCAGCAGCCAACTAGCGGGGGGGCCAGATACGCAGTATTTT.

The chain combines TRBV7-9 with TRBJ1-4; D ambiguous. The CDR3 is made up of 12 amino acids. CDR1 SEHNR and CDR2 FQNEAQ come from the germline V gene (reference sequence). V was clipped by 5 bases and J by 8 bases, with 9 bases between them. Written as DNA, the CDR3 is TGTGCCAGCAGCCACAGAAACGAAAAACTGTTTTTT. Translated: CASSHRNEKLFF.